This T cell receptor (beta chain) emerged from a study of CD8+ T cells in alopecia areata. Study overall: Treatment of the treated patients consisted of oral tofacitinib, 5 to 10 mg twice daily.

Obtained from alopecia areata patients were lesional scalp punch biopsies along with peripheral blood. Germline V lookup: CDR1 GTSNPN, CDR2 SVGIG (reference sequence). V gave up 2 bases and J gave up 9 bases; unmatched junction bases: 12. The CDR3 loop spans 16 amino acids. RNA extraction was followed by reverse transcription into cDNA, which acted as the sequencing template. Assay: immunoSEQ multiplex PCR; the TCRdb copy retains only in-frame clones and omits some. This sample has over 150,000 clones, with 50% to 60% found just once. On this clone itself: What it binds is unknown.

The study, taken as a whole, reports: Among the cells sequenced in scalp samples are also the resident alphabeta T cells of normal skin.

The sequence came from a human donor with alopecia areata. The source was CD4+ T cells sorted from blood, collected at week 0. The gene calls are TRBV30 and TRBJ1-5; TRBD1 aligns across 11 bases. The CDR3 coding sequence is TGTGCCTGGAGTCCTACTCCGGGACAGGGGGTTCGGCCCCAGCATTTT. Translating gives CAWSPTPGQGVRPQHF.